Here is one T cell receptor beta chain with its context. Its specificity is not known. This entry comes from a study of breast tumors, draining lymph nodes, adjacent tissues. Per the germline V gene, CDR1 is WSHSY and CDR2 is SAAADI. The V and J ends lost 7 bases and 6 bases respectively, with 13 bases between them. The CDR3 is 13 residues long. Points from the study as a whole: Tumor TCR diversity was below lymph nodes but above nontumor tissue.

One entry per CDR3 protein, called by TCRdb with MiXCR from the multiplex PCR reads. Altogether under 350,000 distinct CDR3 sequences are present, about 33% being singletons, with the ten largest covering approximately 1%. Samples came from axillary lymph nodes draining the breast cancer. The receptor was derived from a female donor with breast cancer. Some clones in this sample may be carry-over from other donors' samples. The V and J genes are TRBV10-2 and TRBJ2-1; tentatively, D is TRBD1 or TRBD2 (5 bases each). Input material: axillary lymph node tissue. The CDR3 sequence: CASIQTGTNEQFF. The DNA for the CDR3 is TGCGCCAGCATCCAGACCGGGACCAATGAGCAGTTCTTC.